The present TCR beta chain was sequenced within a study of human T cells and chemical hapten exposure. At the level of the study: Sensitization employed 2% DPC on about 2 cm by about 2 cm of upper inner arm skin. Each patient's scalp received weekly diphenylcyclopropenone throughout the roughly 25-week study.

Study results and limitations: Higher patch test scores went with higher counts of PT1 expanded TCRs.

About this clonotype itself: Its antigen is unknown.

Indicated time point: patch test 1, 2 weeks after DPC sensitization. As to treatment: therapeutic diphenylcyclopropenone sensitization with weekly scalp DPC. Blood sampling preceded each patch test application. Using its own MiXCR run on the RACE reads, TCRdb lists one record per CDR3 protein. Altogether roughly 120,000 distinct CDR3 sequences are present, around 10% being singletons, with the ten largest covering 1.4%. The CDR3 covers 17 residues. Looked up from germline, CDR1 is KGHSH and CDR2 is LQKENI. Unmatched junction bases numbered 6, after V lost 1 base and J lost 2 bases. The chain combines TRBV18 with TRBJ2-1, with TRBD2 matching 9 bases. The source of this sequence is a woman in her fifties or sixties with alopecia areata. Some clones in this sample may be carry-over from other donors' samples. The specimen was whole blood, collected in connection with sensitization to the hapten diphenylcyclopropenone (DPC). The CDR3 DNA follows: TGTGCCAGCTCACCACTTGTACTAGCGGGCGCCTACAATGAGCAGTTCTTC. Translation gives CASSPLVLAGAYNEQFF. The full variable domain, rest sourced from reference TRBV18 and TRBJ2-1, is NAGVMQNPRHLVRRRGQEARLRCSPMKGHSHVYWYRQLPEEGLKFMVYLQKENIIDESGMPKERFSAEFPKEGPSILRIQQVVRGDSAAYFCASSPLVLAGAYNEQFFGPGTRLTVL.